These 24 T cell receptor beta chains were all obtained from the same sample, sequenced in a study of blood T cell repertoires in COVID-19. The repertoire was sequenced with immunoSEQ multiplex PCR; TCRdb's copy has only in-frame clones and lacks some. The sample holds around 170,000 clones; more than 80% are singletons and the top ten take roughly 2.8%. Sequenced: peripheral blood. The receptor source for this set is a man aged 60-69 years with acute or convalescent COVID-19.

The chain carries TRBV5-1 and TRBJ2-4; 10 bases align to TRBD1. Germline V gives CDR1 SGHRS, CDR2 YFSETQ. There are 16 residues in the CDR3. J was trimmed by 8 bases and V by 1 base; bases with no gene match: 9. CDR3 coding DNA: TGCGCCAGCAGCTTGCATCCCTGGACAGGGGGGGACATTCAGTACTTC. Its translation is CASSLHPWTGGDIQYF. The full variable domain, completed using reference TRBV5-1 and TRBJ2-4, is KAGVTQTPRYLIKTRGQQVTLSCSPISGHRSVSWYQQTPGQGLQFLFEYFSETQRNKGNFPGRFSGRQFSNSRSEMNVSTLELGDSALYLCASSLHPWTGGDIQYFGAGTRLSVL.

This clone was observed once. The chain joins TRBV19 to TRBJ2-3, with 9 bases lining up with TRBD2. Germline V CDR1 and CDR2: LNHDA, SQIVND (reference sequence). The CDR3 runs to 18 residues. V shed 1 base, J shed 1 base, and the junction held 9 bases outside the gene matches. CDR3 protein: CASSIGLAGFRGTDTQYF. DNA of the CDR3: TGTGCCAGTAGTATAGGCCTAGCGGGGTTCCGGGGCACAGATACGCAGTATTTT.

J is TRBJ2-7 and V is TRBV6-2 or TRBV6-3; D not certain. Per germline, CDR1 MNHEY and CDR2 SVGEGT. The CDR3 extends over 13 amino acids. V lost 3 bases to trimming and J lost 6 bases, with 12 bases between them. CDR3 protein: CASSYTGRGEQYF. CDR3 coding DNA: TGTGCCAGCAGTTATACGGGTCGAGGCGAGCAGTACTTC.

The chain carries TRBV19 and TRBJ1-1; D remains ambiguous. The length of the CDR3 is 12 residues. Germline lookup yields CDR1 LNHDA and CDR2 SQIVND (reference sequence). V lost 5 bases to trimming and J lost 7 bases, with 11 bases between them. This chain's CDR3 is CASSPRAGEAFF. As DNA, the CDR3 is TGTGCCAGTAGTCCTCGAGCCGGTGAAGCTTTCTTT.

The V call is TRBV3-1 (or the pseudogene TRBV3-2), the J call TRBJ1-1; D not certain. Trimming took 1 base from V and 5 from J, leaving 14 bases between them. Germline V gene lookup returns CDR1 LGHDT and CDR2 YNNKEL (reference sequence). CDR3 size: 15 residues. CDR3 residues: CASSQVTRAGTEAFF. In nucleotides, the CDR3 is TGTGCCAGCAGCCAAGTAACCCGGGCGGGGACTGAAGCTTTCTTT.

V usage is TRBV19 and J usage is TRBJ1-1, with 7 bases identical to TRBD1. V trimming: 5 bases; J trimming: 0 bases; junction bases outside the gene matches: 9. In germline, CDR1 is LNHDA, CDR2 SQIVND (reference sequence). The CDR3 extends over 16 amino acids. The CDR3 DNA reads TGTGCCAGTAGTTACTCGACGACAGGGATGAACACTGAAGCTTTCTTT. Translating gives CASSYSTTGMNTEAFF.

The V call is TRBV5-4, the J call TRBJ2-2, with TRBD1 as a possible D gene (6 bases). CDR3 size: 14 residues. V lost 2 bases and J 5 bases, leaving 10 bases between the germline ends. In germline, CDR1 is SGHNT, CDR2 YYREEE (reference sequence). The CDR3 protein is CASSLLRGTGELFF. In DNA, the CDR3 is TGTGCCAGCAGCTTACTCAGGGGTACCGGGGAGCTGTTTTTT. The full variable domain, rest sourced from reference TRBV5-4 and TRBJ2-2, is ETGVTQSPTHLIKTRGQQVTLRCSSQSGHNTVSWYQQALGQGPQFIFQYYREEENGRGNFPPRFSGLQFPNYSSELNVNALELDDSALYLCASSLLRGTGELFFGEGSRLTVL.

The chain uses TRBV4-3 and TRBJ1-1; weak D call: TRBD1 (6 bases). Looked up from germline, CDR1 is LGHNA and CDR2 is YSLEER. Trimming pared 0 bases from V and 0 bases from J, leaving 8 bases between. The CDR3 covers 15 residues. The CDR3 DNA is TGCGCCAGCAGCCAAGAGACAGGCATGAACACTGAAGCTTTCTTT. Translation: CASSQETGMNTEAFF.

The chain has TRBV19 and TRBJ1-1; tentatively, D is TRBD1 (5 bases). The V and J ends lost 6 bases and 5 bases respectively, with 22 bases between them. The germline V gene has CDR1 LNHDA and CDR2 SQIVND (reference sequence). The CDR3 runs to 16 residues. The CDR3 coding sequence is TGTGCCAGTAGCCTCCCACGGGGGACCGGGAAGACTGAAGCTTTCTTT. It is translated as CASSLPRGTGKTEAFF. The full variable domain, with the rest looked up from reference TRBV19 and TRBJ1-1, is DGGITQSPKYLFRKEGQNVTLSCEQNLNHDAMYWYRQDPGQGLRLIYYSQIVNDFQKGDIAEGYSVSREKKESFPLTVTSAQKNPTAFYLCASSLPRGTGKTEAFFGQGTRLTVV.

The rearrangement joins TRBV29-1 to TRBJ1-1, with D perhaps TRBD1 (6 bases). Looked up from germline, CDR1 is SQVTM and CDR2 is ANQGSEA. CDR3 size: 15 residues. Trimming stripped 5 bases from V and 4 bases from J, with 20 bases between. The CDR3 loop reads CSVRHGGQLGTEAFF. CDR3 DNA sequence: TGCAGCGTTAGGCATGGGGGCCAACTAGGCACTGAAGCTTTCTTT.

The chain couples TRBV10-2 to TRBJ2-7, with D possibly TRBD2 on 5 matching bases. This CDR3 is built from 13 residues. Looked up from germline, CDR1 is WSHSY and CDR2 is SAAADI. Deletions cut 3 bases from V and 6 bases from J, with 12 bases between. The CDR3 sequence is CASSDFGVREQYF. The CDR3 nucleotides are TGCGCCAGCAGTGATTTCGGGGTTCGCGAGCAGTACTTC.

The rearrangement links TRBV19 to TRBJ1-5, with 9 bases lining up with TRBD1. The germline CDR1 and CDR2 sequences are LNHDA and SQIVND (reference sequence). Trimming removed 7 bases from V and 0 bases from J; junction bases left unmatched: 10. The length of the CDR3 is 17 residues. This CDR3 reads CASTGTGHDYSNQPQHF. CDR3 in DNA: TGTGCCAGTACCGGGACAGGGCACGATTATAGCAATCAGCCCCAGCATTTT.

The chain links TRBV6-5 to TRBJ1-4, with 12 bases identical to TRBD1. With V trimmed by 6 bases and J by 10 bases, 6 bases remained unmatched. CDR1 and CDR2 (germline): MNHEY, SVGAGI. The CDR3 is 14 amino acids. The CDR3 here is CASSAGTGGGKLFF. In nucleotides, the CDR3 is TGTGCCAGCAGCGCCGGGACAGGGGGCGGAAAACTGTTTTTT.

The chain uses TRBV7-2 and TRBJ2-1; 10 positions agree with TRBD2. This CDR3 contains 16 residues. The germline CDR1 and CDR2 sequences are SGHTA and FQGNSA. The J segment lost 0 bases and the V segment lost 2 bases, leaving 1 base of the junction unmatched. In DNA form, the CDR3 reads TGTGCCAGCAGCTTAATAGCGGGGGGCTCCTACAATGAGCAGTTCTTC. Residues: CASSLIAGGSYNEQFF.

V usage is TRBV2 and J usage is TRBJ2-2, with 7 bases that match TRBD2. Germline V gene data show CDR1 as SNHLY and CDR2 as FYNNEI. This CDR3 has 14 amino acids. The V segment lost 6 bases and the J segment 6 bases; nucleotides outside the gene matches: 7. DNA of the CDR3: TGTGCCAGCAGGGGTCTTGGGAGGGCCGGGGAGCTGTTTTTT. This sequence encodes CASRGLGRAGELFF.

The chain carries TRBV30 and TRBJ2-1; 8 positions match TRBD2. The CDR3 is 16 amino acids. Germline V CDR1 and CDR2: GTSNPN, SVGIG (reference sequence). V gave up 2 bases and J gave up 0 bases; unmatched junction bases: 6. The CDR3, as DNA: TGTGCCTGGAGTCTAGCGGGTCTCAGCTCCTACAATGAGCAGTTCTTC. This codes for CAWSLAGLSSYNEQFF.

Notes on this clone: This sample also contains other DNA sequences that code for the same CDR3. J is TRBJ1-2 and V is TRBV25-1, with D perhaps TRBD1 (5 bases). Germline values: CDR1 MGHDK, CDR2 SYGVNS. The CDR3 runs to 11 residues. V was pared by 6 bases and J by 8 bases, with 10 bases between. The CDR3 DNA reads TGTGCCAGCAGAGGGGTCGGCGGCTACACCTTC. Residues: CASRGVGGYTF.

The V and J genes are TRBV10-2 and TRBJ2-1; TRBD2 matches 9 bases. Germline V lookup: CDR1 WSHSY, CDR2 SAAADI. V lost 7 bases and J lost 16; bases outside the gene matches: 5. This CDR3 has 10 amino acids. The CDR3 is CASNGTSLFF. The CDR3 region has the DNA TGCGCCAGCAATGGGACTAGCCTTTTCTTC.

This rearrangement joins TRBV5-5 to TRBJ2-7; 8 bases are shared with TRBD1. Unmatched junction bases numbered 12, after V lost 4 bases and J lost 6 bases. CDR1 is SGHKS, CDR2 YYEKEE, per germline (reference sequence). CDR3 size: 15 residues. The CDR3 region is CASSKGQGSVVEQYF. DNA of the CDR3: TGTGCCAGCAGCAAAGGACAGGGAAGCGTAGTCGAGCAGTACTTC. Drawing the rest from reference TRBV5-5 and TRBJ2-7, the complete variable domain is DAGVTQSPTHLIKTRGQQVTLRCSPISGHKSVSWYQQVLGQGPQFIFQYYEKEERGRGNFPDRFSARQFPNYSSELNVNALLLGDSALYLCASSKGQGSVVEQYFGPGTRLTVT.

The chain combines TRBV7-2 with TRBJ2-5, with D perhaps TRBD1 (7 bases). Trimming pared 5 bases from V and 4 bases from J, leaving 17 bases between. CDR1 is SGHTA, CDR2 FQGNSA, per germline. The CDR3 has 15 amino acids. CDR3 loop: CASSPHRQGGETQYF. CDR3 DNA: TGTGCCAGCAGCCCGCATCGACAGGGAGGAGAGACCCAGTACTTC.

The chain combines TRBV11-1 with TRBJ2-4; the D gene is possibly TRBD1 (5 bases). Germline assignment: CDR1 SGHAT and CDR2 FQDESV (reference sequence). The CDR3 spans 14 residues. V lost 1 base to trimming and J lost 10 bases, with 14 bases between them. CDR3 nucleotides: TGTGCCAGCAGCTTAGAAACAGGCCCTGGGATTCAGTACTTC. Amino acid sequence: CASSLETGPGIQYF.

This clone appeared a few times. The rearrangement joins TRBV1 to TRBJ2-3; the table assigns TRBD1, which was not confirmed against the DNA. TRBV1 is recorded as a pseudogene. The length of the CDR3 is 14 residues. The CDR3 nucleotides read TGCACCAGCAGCCGTGGGGCTAGCACAGATACGCAGTATTTT. Encoded protein: CTSSRGASTDTQYF.

In its sample, this clone was seen once. The chain combines TRBV5-6 with TRBJ1-1; a weak D match, TRBD1 (5 bases). The V gene lost 4 bases and the J gene lost 3 bases, with 13 bases spanning the gap. There are 14 residues in the CDR3. The germline gives CDR1 SGHDT, CDR2 YYEEEE. CDR3 sequence: CASSLGRRYTEAFF. The CDR3 DNA is TGTGCCAGCAGCCTGGGGCGGAGGTACACTGAAGCTTTCTTT.

The chain uses TRBV6-6 and TRBJ2-2; 8 nucleotides line up with TRBD2. Germline values: CDR1 MNHNY, CDR2 SVGAGI (reference sequence). The CDR3 sequence is 15 residues long. Trimming cost V 6 bases and J 8 bases; bases outside gene matches: 11. Here the CDR3 DNA reads TGTGCCAGCAGCCCTTTGGCGGGGGGAGTAGGGGAGCTGTTTTTT. This gives the protein CASSPLAGGVGELFF.